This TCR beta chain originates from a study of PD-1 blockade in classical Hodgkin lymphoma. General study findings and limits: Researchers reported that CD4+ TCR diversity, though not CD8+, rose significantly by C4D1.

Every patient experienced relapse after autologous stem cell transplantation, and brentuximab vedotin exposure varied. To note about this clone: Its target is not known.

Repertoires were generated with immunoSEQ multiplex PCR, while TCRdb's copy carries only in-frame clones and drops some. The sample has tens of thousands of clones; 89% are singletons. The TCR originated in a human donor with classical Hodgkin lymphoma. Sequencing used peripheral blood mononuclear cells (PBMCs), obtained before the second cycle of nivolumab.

The CDR3 bases are TGTGCCACCAGCAGAGCCTTCAGGGGGAGTTCCTACAATGAGCAGTTCTTC. The encoded protein is CATSRAFRGSSYNEQFF. The chain combines TRBV15 with TRBJ2-1; the match to TRBD1 covers 7 bases. V was clipped by 1 base and J by 1 base; unmatched bases: 7. This CDR3 is 17 amino acids long. Germline V gene sequence: CDR1 LNHNV, CDR2 YYDKDF (reference sequence).